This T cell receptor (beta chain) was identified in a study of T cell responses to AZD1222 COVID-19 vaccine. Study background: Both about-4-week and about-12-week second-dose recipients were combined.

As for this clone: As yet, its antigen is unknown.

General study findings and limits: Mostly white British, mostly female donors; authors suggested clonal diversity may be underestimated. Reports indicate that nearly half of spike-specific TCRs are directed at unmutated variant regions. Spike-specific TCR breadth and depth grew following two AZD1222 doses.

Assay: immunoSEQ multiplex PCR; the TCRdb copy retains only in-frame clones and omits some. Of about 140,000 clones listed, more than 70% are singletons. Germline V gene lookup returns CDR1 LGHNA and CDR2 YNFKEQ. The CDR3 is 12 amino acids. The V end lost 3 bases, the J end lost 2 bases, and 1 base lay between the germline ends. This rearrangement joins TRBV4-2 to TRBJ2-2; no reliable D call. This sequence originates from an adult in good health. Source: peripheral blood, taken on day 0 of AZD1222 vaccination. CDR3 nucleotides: TGTGCCAGCAGCCACAACACCGGGGAGCTGTTTTTT. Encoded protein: CASSHNTGELFF.